The source of this T cell receptor (beta chain) is a study of blood T cells in healthy people across ages. Looked up from germline, CDR1 is MNHEY and CDR2 is SVGEGT. The CDR3 extends over 12 amino acids. V was clipped by 2 bases and J by 6 bases, with 7 bases between them. Alongside a J-beta primer mix, a sample-barcoded 5' primer served in a second PCR lasting roughly 6 to 12 cycles. Each CDR3 protein gets one entry after TCRdb re-called the 5' RACE reads with MiXCR. The table includes 1,800,000 or so distinct CDR3 sequences, more than 35% detected once. Donors each provided 8 to 10 milliliters of peripheral blood.

The source material was blood. The receptor's source is a human donor in good health. The chain employs TRBV6-2 or TRBV6-3 and TRBJ2-5; D not resolved. For the CDR3, the DNA is TGTGCCAGCAGTTACCTGGGGAAGACCCAGTACTTC. It is translated as CASSYLGKTQYF.